These T cell receptor beta chains were read from a single sample in a study of blood T cell repertoires in COVID-19. This table comes from immunoSEQ multiplex PCR, and its TCRdb copy is limited to in-frame clones, with some not included. The profile shows 200,000 to 250,000 clones, 90% of them singletons. The sequenced material came from PBMCs or T cells enriched from blood (not recorded which). All receptors come from a man in his thirties or forties who had been exposed to COVID-19. Both conserved end residues are part of each CDR3. The D gene is left open where the match is weak. Size tells how often a clone was seen (once, few, many) or the class of an expanded clone, and some rows leave it out.

j_gene | v_gene | abundance | d_gene | CDR3aa | CDR3nt
TRBJ2-2 | TRBV11-1 | . | . | CASSLRAAGELFF | TGTGCCAGCAGCTTGAGGGCGGCCGGGGAGCTGTTTTTT
TRBJ1-1 | TRBV20-1 | once | . | CRGGDNAEAFF | TGCAGGGGGGGGGACAACGCTGAAGCTTTCTTT
TRBJ1-5 | TRBV19 | . | TRBD1 | CASSADRELNQPQHF | TGTGCCAGTAGCGCCGACAGGGAGCTCAATCAGCCCCAGCATTTT
TRBJ2-5 | TRBV10-3 | . | TRBD2 | CAISGGPGETQYF | TGTGCCATCTCGGGGGGACCGGGGGAGACCCAGTACTTC
TRBJ2-2 | TRBV6-5 | . | . | CASSYRGTGELFF | TGTGCCAGCAGTTACCGGGGGACCGGGGAGCTGTTTTTT
TRBJ2-3 | TRBV6-1 | . | . | CASSERVRGKTDTDTQYF | TGTGCCAGCAGTGAACGAGTTAGGGGCAAGACGGACACAGATACGCAGTATTTT
TRBJ2-2 | TRBV24-1 | . | . | CATSDSYTGELFF | TGTGCCACCAGTGACAGTTACACCGGGGAGCTGTTTTTT
TRBJ2-3 | TRBV4-3 | . | TRBD2 | CASSQGFSGGAIFSDTQYF | TGCGCCAGCAGCCAAGGGTTTAGCGGGGGGGCCATTTTCTCAGATACGCAGTATTTT
TRBJ2-3 | TRBV5-1 | . | TRBD2 | CASSSPLTSGGGTDTQYF | TGCGCCAGCAGCTCGCCCCTGACTAGCGGGGGTGGCACAGATACGCAGTATTTT
TRBJ2-5 | TRBV5-1 | . | TRBD2 | CASSLFWGGDETQYF | TGCGCCAGCAGCTTGTTTTGGGGGGGTGATGAGACCCAGTACTTC
TRBJ1-4 | TRBV30 | . | TRBD1 | CAWSAGGFEKLFF | TGTGCCTGGAGTGCAGGGGGCTTTGAAAAACTGTTTTTT
TRBJ2-7 | TRBV9 | . | TRBD1 | CASSVGQGNYEQYF | TGTGCCAGCAGCGTAGGACAGGGGAACTACGAGCAGTACTTC
TRBJ1-2 | TRBV5-1 | . | . | CASSLVQGADGYTF | TGCGCCAGCAGCTTGGTGCAGGGCGCAGATGGCTACACCTTC
TRBJ2-5 | TRBV7-9 | . | . | CASSFDSQETQYF | TGTGCCAGCAGCTTTGACAGCCAAGAGACCCAGTACTTC
TRBJ2-1 | TRBV27 | . | TRBD2 | CASSSHGLAGGLQPLNEQFF | TGTGCCAGCAGTTCCCACGGACTAGCGGGGGGCCTACAGCCCTTAAATGAGCAGTTCTTC
TRBJ1-6 | TRBV12-3/TRBV12-4 | . | . | CASSFGPGSPLHF | TGTGCCAGCAGTTTCGGCCCCGGGTCACCCCTCCACTTT
TRBJ2-1 | TRBV5-4 | . | TRBD2 | CASSVYPIEAGGNEQFF | TGTGCCAGCAGCGTTTACCCAATAGAAGCGGGGGGCAATGAGCAGTTCTTC
TRBJ1-6 | TRBV6-5 | . | . | CASSFDRSNSPLHF | TGTGCCAGCAGTTTCGACAGATCTAATTCACCCCTCCACTTT
TRBJ1-4 | TRBV19 | . | . | CASSTIWPPGEKLFF | TGTGCCAGTAGTACGATCTGGCCGCCAGGGGAAAAACTGTTTTTT
TRBJ2-3 | TRBV5-1 | . | . | CASSNFDSTDTQYF | TGCGCCAGCAGCAACTTCGATTCCACAGATACGCAGTATTTT
TRBJ2-1 | TRBV19 | . | . | CASTNQGWVQFF | TGTGCCAGTACCAATCAGGGGTGGGTGCAGTTCTTC
TRBJ2-2 | TRBV12-3/TRBV12-4 | . | . | CASEQGAGELFF | TGTGCCAGCGAACAGGGAGCCGGGGAGCTGTTTTTT
TRBJ2-1 | TRBV5-1 | . | . | CASSPTINGEQFF | TGCGCCAGCAGCCCGACCATTAACGGGGAGCAGTTCTTC
TRBJ1-5 | TRBV4-1 | . | . | CASSQEDPRETGPQHF | TGCGCCAGCAGCCAAGAAGATCCCCGGGAGACTGGGCCCCAGCATTTT
TRBJ2-7 | TRBV4-3 | . | TRBD1 | CASSQDEGTGSYEQYF | TGCGCCAGCAGCCAAGATGAAGGGACAGGCTCCTACGAGCAGTACTTC
TRBJ2-5 | TRBV5-6 | . | TRBD1 | CASSFRQGWETQYF | TGTGCCAGCAGCTTTAGACAGGGGTGGGAGACCCAGTACTTC
TRBJ2-1 | TRBV4-1 | . | . | CASSLTGEQFF | TGCGCCAGCAGCCTCACAGGGGAGCAGTTCTTC
TRBJ1-2 | TRBV19 | . | . | CASSIANLRGGYTF | TGTGCCAGTAGTATAGCTAACCTCCGAGGTGGCTACACCTTC
TRBJ1-1 | TRBV5-1 | . | . | CASSLPSNTEAFF | TGCGCCAGCAGCTTGCCAAGCAACACTGAAGCTTTCTTT
TRBJ1-1 | TRBV2 | . | . | CASSEDGMGTEAFF | TGTGCCAGCAGTGAGGACGGGATGGGCACTGAAGCTTTCTTT
TRBJ1-6 | TRBV27 | . | . | CASSLNRANSPLHF | TGTGCCAGCAGTCTAAACAGGGCTAATTCACCCCTCCACTTT
TRBJ1-1 | TRBV6-2/TRBV6-3 | . | . | CASSFGTEAFF | TGTGCCAGCAGTTTTGGGACAGAAGCTTTCTTT
TRBJ1-1 | TRBV11-2 | . | TRBD1 | CASSLGRGHLNTEAFF | TGTGCCAGCAGCTTAGGTAGGGGGCACTTGAACACTGAAGCTTTCTTT
TRBJ2-1 | TRBV24-1 | . | TRBD1 | CATSDPRQGGHNEQFF | TGTGCCACCAGTGACCCGCGACAGGGTGGACACAATGAGCAGTTCTTC
TRBJ1-2 | TRBV13 | . | . | CASSRLVYGYTF | TGTGCCAGCAGCAGATTAGTGTATGGCTACACCTTC
TRBJ1-6 | TRBV11-1 | few | . | CASSFSQGGGSPLHF | TGTGCCAGCAGCTTCTCGCAGGGAGGCGGCTCACCCCTCCACTTT
TRBJ2-4 | TRBV11-2 | . | . | CASTRYRGGENIQYF | TGTGCCAGCACCCGGTATAGGGGAGGAGAAAACATTCAGTACTTC
TRBJ2-5 | TRBV7-2 | . | . | CASSLAAGRETQYF | TGTGCCAGCAGCTTAGCGGCGGGCCGGGAGACCCAGTACTTC
TRBJ2-1 | TRBV4-3 | . | TRBD1 | CASSQEGQGFYNEQFF | TGCGCCAGCAGCCAAGAGGGACAGGGATTCTACAATGAGCAGTTCTTC
TRBJ2-7 | TRBV5-6 | . | TRBD1 | CASSSYGQGAYEQYF | TGTGCCAGCAGCTCGTACGGGCAGGGGGCCTACGAGCAGTACTTC
TRBJ1-2 | TRBV7-5 | . | . | CVRSPRREHYGYTF | TGTGTCAGAAGCCCGCGAAGGGAGCACTATGGCTACACCTTC
TRBJ1-5 | TRBV2 | once | . | CASTTEVAQPQHF | TGTGCCAGTACGACAGAGGTAGCTCAGCCCCAGCATTTT
TRBJ1-6 | TRBV7-9 | . | TRBD1 | CASSPTGPYNSPLHF | TGTGCCAGCAGCCCGACAGGGCCTTATAATTCACCCCTCCACTTT
TRBJ1-5 | TRBV30 | . | . | CAWSPDRTSYSNQPQHF | TGTGCCTGGAGTCCGGACCGAACTAGCTATAGCAATCAGCCCCAGCATTTT
TRBJ2-4 | TRBV6-2/TRBV6-3 | . | . | CASSYGGTNIQYF | TGTGCCAGCAGTTACGGGGGGACGAACATTCAGTACTTC
TRBJ1-2 | TRBV6-5 | . | . | CASGGAGLGEYGYTF | TGTGCCAGCGGCGGAGCGGGCCTAGGAGAGTATGGCTACACCTTC
TRBJ2-7 | TRBV15 | . | . | CATSNPHGGLNNEQYF | TGTGCCACCAGCAACCCCCACGGAGGGCTCAACAACGAGCAGTACTTC
TRBJ2-7 | TRBV2 | . | TRBD1 | CASARTGTSYEQYF | TGTGCCAGCGCCAGGACAGGGACTTCCTACGAGCAGTACTTC
TRBJ2-2 | TRBV7-2 | . | TRBD2 | CASSFLLAGGTNTGELFF | TGTGCCAGCAGCTTCCTTTTAGCGGGGGGGACTAACACCGGGGAGCTGTTTTTT
TRBJ1-6 | TRBV14 | . | . | CASSLLPLGSSYNSPLHF | TGTGCCAGCAGCCTGCTACCTCTGGGGAGCTCCTATAATTCACCCCTCCACTTT
TRBJ2-1 | TRBV6-2/TRBV6-3 | . | . | CASSFWPTLGDEQFF | TGTGCCAGCAGTTTTTGGCCTACACTGGGCGATGAGCAGTTCTTC
TRBJ2-1 | TRBV25-1 | . | . | CASSEGGNEQFF | TGTGCCAGCAGTGAAGGCGGCAATGAGCAGTTCTTC
TRBJ2-7 | TRBV6-5 | . | TRBD1 | CASSYQRTGHEQYF | TGTGCCAGCAGTTACCAGAGGACAGGGCACGAGCAGTACTTC
TRBJ1-1 | TRBV4-3 | . | . | CASSQGQTGFGEAFF | TGCGCCAGCAGCCAAGGACAGACAGGATTTGGTGAAGCTTTCTTT
TRBJ2-1 | TRBV23-1 | . | TRBD1 | CASPQGQGWGEQFF | TGCGCCAGCCCTCAGGGACAGGGGTGGGGTGAGCAGTTCTTC
TRBJ1-2 | TRBV21-1 | . | . | CASSKERDRGVNQRRDLYGYTF | TGTGCCAGCAGCAAAGAGAGAGACAGGGGCGTCAATCAGAGGAGGGACTTATATGGCTACACCTTC
TRBJ1-2 | TRBV20-1 | . | . | CSAHRSGGYTF | TGCAGTGCCCATAGGTCCGGGGGCTACACCTTC